This T cell receptor (beta chain) was captured in a study of CDR3 diversity in severe acne. Germline assignment: CDR1 MGHDK and CDR2 SYGVNS. The CDR3 is 14 residues long. TCRdb used MiXCR to reprocess the PCR reads, holding one entry per CDR3 protein. The table shows tens of thousands of distinct CDR3 sequences, with 45% to 60% occurring only once. A note on this clonotype: At one of its ends the junction is not consistent with the germline gene, which may arise from a read error.

The chain is built from TRBV25-1 and TRBJ2-5, with D tentatively TRBD1 (5 bases). The sequencing input was blood. The receptor's source is a male donor in good health, without acne. CDR3 sequence: CASSLTAGQETRYF. The CDR3 DNA sequence: TGTGCCAGCAGCTTAACTGCAGGGCAGGAGACCCGGTACTTC.